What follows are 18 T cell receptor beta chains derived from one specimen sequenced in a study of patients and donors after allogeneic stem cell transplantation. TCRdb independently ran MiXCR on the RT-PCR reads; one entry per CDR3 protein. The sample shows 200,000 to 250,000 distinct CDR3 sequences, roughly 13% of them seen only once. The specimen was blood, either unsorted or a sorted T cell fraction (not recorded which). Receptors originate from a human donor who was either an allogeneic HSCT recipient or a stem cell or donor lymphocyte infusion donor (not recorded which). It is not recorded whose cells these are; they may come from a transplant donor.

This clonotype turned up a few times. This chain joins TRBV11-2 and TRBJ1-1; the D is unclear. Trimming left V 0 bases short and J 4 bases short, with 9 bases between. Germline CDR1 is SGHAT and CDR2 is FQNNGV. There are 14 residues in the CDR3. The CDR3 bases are TGTGCCAGCAGCTTAGAGGGCGGGGTCACTGAAGCTTTCTTT. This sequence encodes CASSLEGGVTEAFF.

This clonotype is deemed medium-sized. CDR3 DNA sequence: TGTGCCAGCACCGGGACCCGAGGGGATCAGCCCCAGCATTTT. It is translated as CASTGTRGDQPQHF. The chain recombines TRBV12-3 or TRBV12-4 with TRBJ1-5; tentatively, D is TRBD1 (5 bases). This CDR3 contains 14 residues. V dropped 7 bases and J dropped 5 bases, with 15 bases sitting between them.

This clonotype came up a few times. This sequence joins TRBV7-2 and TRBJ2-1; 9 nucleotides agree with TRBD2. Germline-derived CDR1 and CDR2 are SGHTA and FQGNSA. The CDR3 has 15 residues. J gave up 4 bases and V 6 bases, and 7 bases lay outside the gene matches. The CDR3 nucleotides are TGTGCCAGCAGGGCGGGGGGGAAAATTTACAATGAGCAGTTCTTC. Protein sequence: CASRAGGKIYNEQFF.

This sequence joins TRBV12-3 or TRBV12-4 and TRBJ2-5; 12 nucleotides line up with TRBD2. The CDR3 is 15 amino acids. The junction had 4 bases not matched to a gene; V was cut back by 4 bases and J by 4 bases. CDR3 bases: TGTGCCAGCAGTTCCCAGGGACTAGCGGGAGAGACCCAGTACTTC. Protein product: CASSSQGLAGETQYF.

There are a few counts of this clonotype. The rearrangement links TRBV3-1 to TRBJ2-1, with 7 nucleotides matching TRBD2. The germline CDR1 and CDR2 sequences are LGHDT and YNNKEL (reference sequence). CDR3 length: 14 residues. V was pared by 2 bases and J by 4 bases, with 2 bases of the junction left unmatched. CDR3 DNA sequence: TGTGCCAGCAGCCAACTAGCGGCATACAATGAGCAGTTCTTC. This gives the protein CASSQLAAYNEQFF.

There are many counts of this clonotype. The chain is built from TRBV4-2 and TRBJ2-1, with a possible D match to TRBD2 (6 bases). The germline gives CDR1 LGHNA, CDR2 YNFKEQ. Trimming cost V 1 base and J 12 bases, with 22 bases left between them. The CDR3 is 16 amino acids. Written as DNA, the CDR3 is TGTGCCAGCAGCCAAGTAGGCGGGGTCCAGGCGATTCGGCAGTTCTTC. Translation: CASSQVGGVQAIRQFF.

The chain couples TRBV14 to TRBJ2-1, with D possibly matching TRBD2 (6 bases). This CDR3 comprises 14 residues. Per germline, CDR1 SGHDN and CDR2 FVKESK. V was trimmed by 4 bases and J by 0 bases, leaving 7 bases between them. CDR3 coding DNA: TGTGCCAGCAGCCGGGACTTCTCCTACAATGAGCAGTTCTTC. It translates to CASSRDFSYNEQFF.

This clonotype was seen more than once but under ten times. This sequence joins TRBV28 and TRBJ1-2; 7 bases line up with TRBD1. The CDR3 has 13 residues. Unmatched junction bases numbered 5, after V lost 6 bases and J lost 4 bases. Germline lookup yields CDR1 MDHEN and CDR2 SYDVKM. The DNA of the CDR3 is TGTGCCAGCAGCTCAGACAGGGCCTATGGCTACACCTTC. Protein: CASSSDRAYGYTF.

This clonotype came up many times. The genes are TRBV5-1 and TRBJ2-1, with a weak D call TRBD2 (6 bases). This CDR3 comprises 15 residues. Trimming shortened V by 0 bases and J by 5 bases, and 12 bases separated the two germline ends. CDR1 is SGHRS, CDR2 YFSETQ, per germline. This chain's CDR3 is CASSLALGGNNEQFF. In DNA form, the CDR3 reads TGCGCCAGCAGCTTGGCTTTGGGCGGGAACAATGAGCAGTTCTTC.

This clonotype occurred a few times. The CDR3 nucleotides read TGTGCCAGCGGACACGGTACGCAGTATTTT. Translating gives CASGHGTQYF. V gene TRBV6-5 combines with J gene TRBJ2-3; tentative D call: TRBD1 (5 bases). The V end was cut by 8 bases, the J end by 8 bases, with 8 bases between. The CDR3 runs to 10 residues. The germline CDR1 and CDR2 sequences are MNHEY and SVGAGI.

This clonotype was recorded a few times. The CDR3 loop reads CASSLSGSELETQYF. The CDR3 nucleotides are TGTGCCAGCAGCTTGAGCGGGAGTGAATTAGAGACCCAGTACTTC. The J gene is TRBJ2-5, the V gene TRBV11-2; TRBD2 agrees at 8 bases. This CDR3 contains 15 residues. CDR1 SGHAT and CDR2 FQNNGV come from the germline V gene. V shed 3 bases and J 4 bases; nucleotides not matched to a gene: 7.

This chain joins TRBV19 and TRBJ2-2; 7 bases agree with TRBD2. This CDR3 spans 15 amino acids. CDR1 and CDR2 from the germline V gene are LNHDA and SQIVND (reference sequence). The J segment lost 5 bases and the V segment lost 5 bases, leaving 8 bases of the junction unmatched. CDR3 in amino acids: CASSRGAGETGELFF. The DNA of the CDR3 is TGTGCCAGTAGTCGAGGCGCGGGAGAGACCGGGGAGCTGTTTTTT. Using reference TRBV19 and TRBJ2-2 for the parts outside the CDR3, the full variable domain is DGGITQSPKYLFRKEGQNVTLSCEQNLNHDAMYWYRQDPGQGLRLIYYSQIVNDFQKGDIAEGYSVSREKKESFPLTVTSAQKNPTAFYLCASSRGAGETGELFFGEGSRLTVL.

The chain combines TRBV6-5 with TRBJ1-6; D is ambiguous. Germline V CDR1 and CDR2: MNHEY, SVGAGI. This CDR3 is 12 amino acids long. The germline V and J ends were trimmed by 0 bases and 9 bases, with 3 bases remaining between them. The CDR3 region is CASSYSGSPLHF. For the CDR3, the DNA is TGTGCCAGCAGTTACTCGGGTTCACCCCTCCACTTT.

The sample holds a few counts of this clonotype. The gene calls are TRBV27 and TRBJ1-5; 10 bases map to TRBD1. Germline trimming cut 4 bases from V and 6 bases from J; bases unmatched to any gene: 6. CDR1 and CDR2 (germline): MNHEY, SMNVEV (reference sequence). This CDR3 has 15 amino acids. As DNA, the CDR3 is TGTGCCAGCAGTTCGGGACAGGGGTATGGTCAGCCCCAGCATTTT. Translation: CASSSGQGYGQPQHF.

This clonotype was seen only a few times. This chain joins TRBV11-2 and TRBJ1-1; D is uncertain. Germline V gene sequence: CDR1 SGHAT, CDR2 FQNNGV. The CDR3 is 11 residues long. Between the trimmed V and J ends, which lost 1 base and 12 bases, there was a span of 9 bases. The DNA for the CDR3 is TGTGCCAGCAGCTTAGCGTCGGGGTCTTTCTTT. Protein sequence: CASSLASGSFF.

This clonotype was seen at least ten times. CDR3 bases: TGTGCCAGCTCACCATCTATGGGACAGGGTGCCGGGGAGCTGTTTTTT. Translated: CASSPSMGQGAGELFF. This chain joins TRBV18 and TRBJ2-2; 9 positions agree with TRBD1. With 2 bases clipped from V and 6 bases from J, the junction kept 7 bases outside the gene matches. CDR3 length: 16 residues. From germline, CDR1 is KGHSH and CDR2 LQKENI.

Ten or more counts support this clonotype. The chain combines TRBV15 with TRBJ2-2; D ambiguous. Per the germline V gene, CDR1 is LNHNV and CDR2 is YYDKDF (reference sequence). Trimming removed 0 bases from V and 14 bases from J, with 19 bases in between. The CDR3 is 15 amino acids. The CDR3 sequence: CATSRDYSELGPLFF. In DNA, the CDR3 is TGTGCCACCAGCAGAGATTATTCGGAACTCGGGCCCCTGTTTTTT.

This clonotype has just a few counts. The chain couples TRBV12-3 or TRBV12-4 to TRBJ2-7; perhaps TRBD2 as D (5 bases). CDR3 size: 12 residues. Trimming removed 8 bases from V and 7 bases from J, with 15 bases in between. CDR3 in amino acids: CASGTMAGEQYF. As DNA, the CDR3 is TGTGCCAGCGGAACAATGGCGGGTGAGCAGTACTTC.